This TCR beta chain was identified in a study of blood T cell repertoires in COVID-19. Profiled with immunoSEQ multiplex PCR; TCRdb holds only in-frame clones, not every one. The repertoire consists of 70,000 or so clones, with 82% occurring once and the leading ten covering about 17%. This CDR3 is built from 14 residues. V was trimmed by 3 bases and J by 11 bases, leaving 20 bases between them. Germline V gene data show CDR1 as SGHNT and CDR2 as YYREEE (reference sequence). This rearrangement joins TRBV5-4 to TRBJ1-2, with D possibly being TRBD1 (5 bases). The sequenced sample was peripheral blood. This clonotype originated in a human donor in a cohort sampled during active COVID-19. Here the CDR3 DNA reads TGTGCCAGCAGCTCCCATCCCCAAGAGGAGGGGTACACCTTC. Translation: CASSSHPQEEGYTF.